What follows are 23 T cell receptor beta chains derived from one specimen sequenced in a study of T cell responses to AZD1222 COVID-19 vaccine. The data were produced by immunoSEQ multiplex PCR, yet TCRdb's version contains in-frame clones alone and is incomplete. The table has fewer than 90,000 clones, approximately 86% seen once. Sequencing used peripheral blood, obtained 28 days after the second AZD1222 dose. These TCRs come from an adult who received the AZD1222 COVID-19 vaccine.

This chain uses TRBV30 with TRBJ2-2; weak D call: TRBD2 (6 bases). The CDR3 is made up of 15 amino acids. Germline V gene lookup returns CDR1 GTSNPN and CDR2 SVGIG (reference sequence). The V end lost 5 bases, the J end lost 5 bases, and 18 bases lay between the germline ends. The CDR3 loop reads CAWGTRGFRTGELFF. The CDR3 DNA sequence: TGTGCCTGGGGGACTCGGGGGTTTCGGACCGGGGAGCTGTTTTTT.

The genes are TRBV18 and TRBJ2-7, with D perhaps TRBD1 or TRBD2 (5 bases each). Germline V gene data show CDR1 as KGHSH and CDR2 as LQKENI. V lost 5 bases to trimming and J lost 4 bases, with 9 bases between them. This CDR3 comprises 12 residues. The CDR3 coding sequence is TGTGCCAGCTCATCGGGGCCTTACGAGCAGTACTTC. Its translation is CASSSGPYEQYF.

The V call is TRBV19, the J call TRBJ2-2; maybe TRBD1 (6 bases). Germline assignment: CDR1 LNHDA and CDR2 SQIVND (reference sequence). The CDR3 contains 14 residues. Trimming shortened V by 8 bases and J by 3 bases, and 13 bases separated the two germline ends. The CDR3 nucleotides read TGTGCCAGTGGAACAGGGTACGACACCGGGGAGCTGTTTTTT. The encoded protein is CASGTGYDTGELFF.

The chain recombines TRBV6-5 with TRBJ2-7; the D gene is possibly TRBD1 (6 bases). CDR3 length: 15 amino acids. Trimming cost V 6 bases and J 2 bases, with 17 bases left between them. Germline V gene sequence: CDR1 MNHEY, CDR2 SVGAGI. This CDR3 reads CASRSTGRLTYEQYF. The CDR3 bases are TGTGCCAGCAGATCAACAGGGCGACTGACCTACGAGCAGTACTTC.

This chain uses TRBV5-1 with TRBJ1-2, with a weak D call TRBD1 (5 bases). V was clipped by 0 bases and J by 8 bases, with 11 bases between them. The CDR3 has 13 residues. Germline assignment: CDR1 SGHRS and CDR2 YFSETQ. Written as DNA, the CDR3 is TGCGCCAGCAGCTTGGAAGGGGTCGGCGGCTACACCTTC. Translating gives CASSLEGVGGYTF. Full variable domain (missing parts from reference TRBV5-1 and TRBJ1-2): KAGVTQTPRYLIKTRGQQVTLSCSPISGHRSVSWYQQTPGQGLQFLFEYFSETQRNKGNFPGRFSGRQFSNSRSEMNVSTLELGDSALYLCASSLEGVGGYTFGSGTRLTVV.

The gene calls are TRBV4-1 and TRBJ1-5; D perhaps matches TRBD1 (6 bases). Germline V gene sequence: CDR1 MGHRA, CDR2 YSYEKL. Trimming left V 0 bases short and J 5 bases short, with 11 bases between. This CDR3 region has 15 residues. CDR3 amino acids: CASSQDGQYHQPQHF. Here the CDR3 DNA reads TGCGCCAGCAGCCAAGATGGACAGTACCATCAGCCCCAGCATTTT.

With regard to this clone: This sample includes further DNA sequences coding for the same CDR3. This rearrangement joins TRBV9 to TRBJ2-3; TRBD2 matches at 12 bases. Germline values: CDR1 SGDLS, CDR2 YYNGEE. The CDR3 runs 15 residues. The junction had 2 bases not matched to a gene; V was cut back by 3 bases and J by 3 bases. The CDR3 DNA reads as TGTGCCAGCAGCGCGACTAGCGGGAGTACAGATACGCAGTATTTT. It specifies CASSATSGSTDTQYF.

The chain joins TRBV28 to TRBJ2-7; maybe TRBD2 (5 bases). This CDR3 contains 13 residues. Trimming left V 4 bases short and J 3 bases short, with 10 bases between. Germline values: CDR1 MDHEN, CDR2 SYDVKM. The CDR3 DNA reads TGTGCCAGCAGTTCGGCCGGGATCTACGAGCAGTACTTC. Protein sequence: CASSSAGIYEQYF.

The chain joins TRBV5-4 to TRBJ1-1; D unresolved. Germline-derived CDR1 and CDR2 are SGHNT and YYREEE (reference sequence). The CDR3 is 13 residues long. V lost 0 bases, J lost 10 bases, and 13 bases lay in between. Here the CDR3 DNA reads TGTGCCAGCAGCTTGGAGACCACAGAAAGAGCTTTCTTT. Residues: CASSLETTERAFF.

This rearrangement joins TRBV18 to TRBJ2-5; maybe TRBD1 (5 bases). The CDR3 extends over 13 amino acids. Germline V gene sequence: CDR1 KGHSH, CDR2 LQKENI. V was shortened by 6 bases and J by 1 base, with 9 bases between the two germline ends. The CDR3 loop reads CASSSDTQETQYF. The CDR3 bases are TGTGCCAGCTCGTCGGACACCCAAGAGACCCAGTACTTC.

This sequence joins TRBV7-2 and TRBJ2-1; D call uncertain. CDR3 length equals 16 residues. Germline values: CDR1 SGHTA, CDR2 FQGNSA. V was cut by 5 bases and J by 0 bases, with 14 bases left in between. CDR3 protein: CASSPGPPSSYNEQFF. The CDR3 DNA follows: TGTGCCAGCAGCCCCGGACCACCAAGCTCCTACAATGAGCAGTTCTTC.

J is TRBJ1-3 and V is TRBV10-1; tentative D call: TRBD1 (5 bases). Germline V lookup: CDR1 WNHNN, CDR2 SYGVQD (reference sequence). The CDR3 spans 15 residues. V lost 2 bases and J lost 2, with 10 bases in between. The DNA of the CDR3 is TGCGCCAGCAGTGAGCAGGGCAAGCCTGGAAACACCATATATTTT. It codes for CASSEQGKPGNTIYF.

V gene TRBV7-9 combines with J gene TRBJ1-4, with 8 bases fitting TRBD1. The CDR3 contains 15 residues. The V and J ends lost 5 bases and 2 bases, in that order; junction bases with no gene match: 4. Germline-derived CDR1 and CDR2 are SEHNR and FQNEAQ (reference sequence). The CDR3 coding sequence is TGTGCCAGCAGCGCAACAGGGGGGACTAATGAAAAACTGTTTTTT. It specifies CASSATGGTNEKLFF.

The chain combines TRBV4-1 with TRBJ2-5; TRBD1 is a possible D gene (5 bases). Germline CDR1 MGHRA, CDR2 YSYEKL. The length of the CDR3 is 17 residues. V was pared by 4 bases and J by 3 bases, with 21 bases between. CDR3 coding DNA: TGCGCCAGCAGCCCCCGCCAGGGCCAAAGCGTTAAAGAGACCCAGTACTTC. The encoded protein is CASSPRQGQSVKETQYF.

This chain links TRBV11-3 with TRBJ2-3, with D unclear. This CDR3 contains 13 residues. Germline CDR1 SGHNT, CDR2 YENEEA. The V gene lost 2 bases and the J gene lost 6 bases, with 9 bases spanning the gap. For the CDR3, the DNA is TGTGCCAGCAGCTTAAACGCCGGGGATACGCAGTATTTT. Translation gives CASSLNAGDTQYF.

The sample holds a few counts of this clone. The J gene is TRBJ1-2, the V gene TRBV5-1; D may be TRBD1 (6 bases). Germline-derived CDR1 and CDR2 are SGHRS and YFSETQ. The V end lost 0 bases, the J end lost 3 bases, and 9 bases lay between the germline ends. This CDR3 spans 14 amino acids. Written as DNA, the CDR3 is TGCGCCAGCAGCTTGGATGGGGGCTACTATGGCTACACCTTC. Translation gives CASSLDGGYYGYTF.

The CDR3 DNA is TGTGCCAGCAGCCTTGATTTGAACACTGAAGCTTTCTTT. It encodes CASSLDLNTEAFF. The rearrangement uses TRBV2 and TRBJ1-1; D not resolved. In germline, CDR1 is SNHLY, CDR2 FYNNEI. Trimming cost V 6 bases and J 0 bases, with 8 bases left between them. This CDR3 comprises 13 residues.

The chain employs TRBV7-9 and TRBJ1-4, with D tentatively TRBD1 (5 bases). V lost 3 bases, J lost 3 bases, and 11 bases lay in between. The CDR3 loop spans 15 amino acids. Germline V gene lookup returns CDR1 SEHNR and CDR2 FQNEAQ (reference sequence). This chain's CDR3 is CASSLRQNPNEKLFF. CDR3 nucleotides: TGTGCCAGCAGCTTGAGACAGAACCCTAATGAAAAACTGTTTTTT.

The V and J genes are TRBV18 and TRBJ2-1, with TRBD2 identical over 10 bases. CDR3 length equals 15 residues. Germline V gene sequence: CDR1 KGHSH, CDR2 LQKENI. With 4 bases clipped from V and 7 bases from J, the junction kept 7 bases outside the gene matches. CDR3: CASSLFGSGGNEQFF. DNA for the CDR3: TGTGCCAGCTCACTTTTTGGTAGCGGGGGGAATGAGCAGTTCTTC. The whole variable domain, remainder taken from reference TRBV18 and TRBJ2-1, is NAGVMQNPRHLVRRRGQEARLRCSPMKGHSHVYWYRQLPEEGLKFMVYLQKENIIDESGMPKERFSAEFPKEGPSILRIQQVVRGDSAAYFCASSLFGSGGNEQFFGPGTRLTVL.

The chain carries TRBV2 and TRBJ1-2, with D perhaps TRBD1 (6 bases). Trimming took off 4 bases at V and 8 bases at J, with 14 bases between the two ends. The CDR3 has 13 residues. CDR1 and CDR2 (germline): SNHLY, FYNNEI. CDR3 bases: TGTGCCAGCAGTGTAGCAGGGGTGGGCGGCTACACCTTC. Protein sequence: CASSVAGVGGYTF.

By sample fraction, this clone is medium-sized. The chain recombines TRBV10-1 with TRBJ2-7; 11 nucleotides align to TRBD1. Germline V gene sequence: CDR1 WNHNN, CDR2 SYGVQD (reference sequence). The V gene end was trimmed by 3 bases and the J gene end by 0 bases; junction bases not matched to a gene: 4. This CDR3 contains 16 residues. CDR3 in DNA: TGCGCCAGCAGTGACCCCGGGACAGGGGGCTCCTACGAGCAGTACTTC. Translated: CASSDPGTGGSYEQYF.

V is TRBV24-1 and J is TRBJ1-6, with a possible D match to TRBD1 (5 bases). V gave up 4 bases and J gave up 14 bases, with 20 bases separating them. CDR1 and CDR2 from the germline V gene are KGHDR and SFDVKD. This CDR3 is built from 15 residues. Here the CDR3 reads CATSEPDRPTIALHF. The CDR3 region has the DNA TGTGCCACCAGTGAACCTGACAGACCTACTATAGCCCTCCACTTT.

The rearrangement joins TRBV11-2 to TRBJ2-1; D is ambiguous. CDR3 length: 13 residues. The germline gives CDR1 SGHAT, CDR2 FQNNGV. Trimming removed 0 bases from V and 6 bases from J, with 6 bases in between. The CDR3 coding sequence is TGTGCCAGCAGCTTAGACCGTAGCAATGAGCAGTTCTTC. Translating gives CASSLDRSNEQFF.